Below, 11 T cell receptor beta chains from the same sample are listed, as sequenced in a study of blood T cell repertoires in COVID-19. Clones were read by immunoSEQ multiplex PCR, and TCRdb kept only the in-frame ones, dropping some. The repertoire holds over 70,000 clones, 60% to 85% seen once, with around 7% in the top ten. Sequenced sample: peripheral blood. Every receptor here comes from a man aged 65-85 years with acute or convalescent COVID-19.

The rearrangement joins TRBV28 to TRBJ1-2; 7 bases are shared with TRBD1. Trimming cost V 3 bases and J 1 base; bases outside gene matches: 8. The CDR3 spans 16 residues. Per germline, CDR1 MDHEN and CDR2 SYDVKM. The CDR3 region is CASSFGGTENNYGYTF. The CDR3 nucleotides read TGTGCCAGCAGTTTTGGAGGGACAGAAAATAACTATGGCTACACCTTC.

This chain uses TRBV9 with TRBJ2-2; TRBD1 might be the D (6 bases). Trimming cost V 3 bases and J 3 bases, with 15 bases left between them. The CDR3 length is 16 residues. Germline V gene sequence: CDR1 SGDLS, CDR2 YYNGEE. In DNA form, the CDR3 reads TGTGCCAGCAGCGACCAACAGGGTCCAGACACCGGGGAGCTGTTTTTT. The encoded protein is CASSDQQGPDTGELFF.

This rearrangement joins TRBV27 to TRBJ1-1; unclear D gene. V dropped 10 bases and J dropped 3 bases, with 21 bases sitting between them. The V gene's germline CDR1 is MNHEY and CDR2 SMNVEV (reference sequence). The CDR3 contains 15 residues. The CDR3 sequence: CATSLVGSRDTEAFF. For the CDR3, the DNA is TGTGCCACCTCGCTAGTCGGCTCCCGGGACACTGAAGCTTTCTTT.

This rearrangement joins TRBV5-1 to TRBJ1-1; D is perhaps TRBD1 (6 bases). Germline assignment: CDR1 SGHRS and CDR2 YFSETQ. V was shortened by 0 bases and J by 3 bases, with 12 bases between the two germline ends. The CDR3 loop spans 15 amino acids. This chain's CDR3 is CASSLEQGGYTEAFF. The CDR3 bases are TGCGCCAGCAGCTTGGAACAGGGAGGGTACACTGAAGCTTTCTTT.

This chain connects TRBV29-1 to TRBJ2-1; 11 nucleotides match TRBD2. Germline V gene data show CDR1 as SQVTM and CDR2 as ANQGSEA. The CDR3 runs to 15 residues. The trim removed 7 bases at V and 6 bases at J, leaving 11 bases unmatched. CDR3 in amino acids: CSGADSGRAPNEQFF. CDR3 nucleotides: TGCAGCGGGGCGGATAGCGGGAGGGCCCCCAATGAGCAGTTCTTC.

The rearrangement joins TRBV6-1 to TRBJ2-3; 8 bases are a match to TRBD1. Per the germline V gene, CDR1 is MNHNS and CDR2 is SASEGT. The CDR3 totals 16 residues. V dropped 1 base and J dropped 2; count of bases not matched to a gene: 5. The CDR3: CASSEGPGQDTDTQYF. The CDR3 DNA sequence: TGTGCCAGCAGTGAAGGTCCGGGACAGGACACAGATACGCAGTATTTT.

The chain recombines TRBV20-1 with TRBJ1-1; unclear D gene. Germline V gene lookup returns CDR1 DFQATT and CDR2 SNEGSKA (reference sequence). The ends were cut back, 5 bases at V and 3 bases at J, with 4 bases in the middle. CDR3 length equals 10 residues. DNA of the CDR3: TGCAGTGCTTCCTACACTGAAGCTTTCTTT. This translates into CSASYTEAFF.

The gene calls are TRBV5-1 and TRBJ2-7; 7 bases line up with TRBD1. The CDR3 runs 13 residues. V shed 7 bases, J shed 0 bases, and the junction held 4 bases outside the gene matches. The germline gives CDR1 SGHRS, CDR2 YFSETQ. CDR3 DNA: TGCGCCAGCCGACAGGGTAGCTCCTACGAGCAGTACTTC. It specifies CASRQGSSYEQYF.

This clone was counted between two and nine times. The genes are TRBV6-2 or TRBV6-3 and TRBJ1-5; D is ambiguous. The CDR3 runs 18 residues. V gave up 3 bases and J gave up 0 bases, with 18 bases separating them. Germline loops: CDR1 MNHEY, CDR2 SVGEGT. The CDR3 bases are TGTGCCAGCAGTTATGCATCGGTAGGAGTCGTTAGCAATCAGCCCCAGCATTTT. It encodes CASSYASVGVVSNQPQHF.

The genes are TRBV19 and TRBJ2-3; the match to TRBD1 covers 11 bases. V dropped 0 bases and J dropped 4; count of bases not matched to a gene: 6. The germline V gene has CDR1 LNHDA and CDR2 SQIVND (reference sequence). This CDR3 region has 17 residues. In DNA form, the CDR3 reads TGTGCCAGTAGTATAGAAGGAAGGACAGGGGGCGCAGATACGCAGTATTTT. It codes for CASSIEGRTGGADTQYF. Full variable domain (outside the CDR3, taken from reference TRBV19 and TRBJ2-3): DGGITQSPKYLFRKEGQNVTLSCEQNLNHDAMYWYRQDPGQGLRLIYYSQIVNDFQKGDIAEGYSVSREKKESFPLTVTSAQKNPTAFYLCASSIEGRTGGADTQYFGPGTRLTVL.

The V gene is TRBV4-2, the J gene TRBJ2-1; 11 bases match TRBD2. This CDR3 contains 14 residues. Trimming at V came to 6 bases and at J to 4 bases, leaving 2 bases not matched to a gene. Germline V gene lookup returns CDR1 LGHNA and CDR2 YNFKEQ. CDR3 DNA sequence: TGTGCCAGCAGTCGGACTAGCGGGTACAATGAGCAGTTCTTC. Translation gives CASSRTSGYNEQFF.